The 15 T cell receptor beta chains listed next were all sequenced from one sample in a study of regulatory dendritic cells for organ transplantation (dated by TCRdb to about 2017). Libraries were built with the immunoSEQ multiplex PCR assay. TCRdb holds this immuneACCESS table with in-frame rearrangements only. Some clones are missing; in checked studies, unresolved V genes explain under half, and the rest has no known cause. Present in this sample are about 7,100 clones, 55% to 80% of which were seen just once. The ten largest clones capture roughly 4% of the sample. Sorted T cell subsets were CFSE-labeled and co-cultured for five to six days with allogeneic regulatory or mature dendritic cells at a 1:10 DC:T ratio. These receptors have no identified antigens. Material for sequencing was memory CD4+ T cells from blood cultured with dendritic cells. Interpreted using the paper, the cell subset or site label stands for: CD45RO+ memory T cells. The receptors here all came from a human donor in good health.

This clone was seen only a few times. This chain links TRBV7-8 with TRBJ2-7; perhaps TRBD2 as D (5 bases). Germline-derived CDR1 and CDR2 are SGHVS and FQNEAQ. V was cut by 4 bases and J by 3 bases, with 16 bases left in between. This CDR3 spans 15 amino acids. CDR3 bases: TGTGCCAGCAGCTCTGTCTTAAGAGGGTTCTACGAGCAGTACTTC. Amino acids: CASSSVLRGFYEQYF.

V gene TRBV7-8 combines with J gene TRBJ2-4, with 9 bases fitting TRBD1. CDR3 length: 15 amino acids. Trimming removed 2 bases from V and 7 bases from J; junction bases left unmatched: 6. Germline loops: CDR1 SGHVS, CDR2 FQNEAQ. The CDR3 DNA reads TGTGCCAGCAGCTTAAGGGGGACAGGGAGGAACATTCAGTACTTC. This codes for CASSLRGTGRNIQYF.

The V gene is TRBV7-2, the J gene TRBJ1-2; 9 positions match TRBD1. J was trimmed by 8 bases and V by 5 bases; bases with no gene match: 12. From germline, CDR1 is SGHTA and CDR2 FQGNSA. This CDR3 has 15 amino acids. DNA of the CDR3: TGTGCCAGCAGCACACGGGGACAGGGAAGAAGCGGCTACACCTTC. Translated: CASSTRGQGRSGYTF.

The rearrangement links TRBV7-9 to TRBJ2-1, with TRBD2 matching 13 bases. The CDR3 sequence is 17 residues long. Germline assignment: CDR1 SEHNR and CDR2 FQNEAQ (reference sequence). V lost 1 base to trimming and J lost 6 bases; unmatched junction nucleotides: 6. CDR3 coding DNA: TGTGCCAGCAGCTTAGGCCCACTAGCGGGGGGGATCAATGAGCAGTTCTTC. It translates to CASSLGPLAGGINEQFF.

The CDR3: CASSLGDSPYNEQFF. CDR3 bases: TGCGCCAGCAGCTTGGGGGACAGCCCCTACAATGAGCAGTTCTTC. The J gene is TRBJ2-1, the V gene TRBV5-1; 7 nucleotides match TRBD1. V dropped 0 bases and J dropped 2; count of bases not matched to a gene: 2. The germline gives CDR1 SGHRS, CDR2 YFSETQ. The CDR3 sequence is 15 residues long.

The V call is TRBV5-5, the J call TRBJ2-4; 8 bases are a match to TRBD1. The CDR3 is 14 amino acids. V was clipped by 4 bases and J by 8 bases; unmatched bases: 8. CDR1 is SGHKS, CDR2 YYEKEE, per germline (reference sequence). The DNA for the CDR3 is TGTGCCAGCAGCCTGGGACAGGCCCGGGACATTCAGTACTTC. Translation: CASSLGQARDIQYF.

The CDR3 region has the DNA TGTGCCAGCAGCCAAGAATACAGGGCTGTCGCCGGGGAGCTGTTTTTT. This sequence encodes CASSQEYRAVAGELFF. J is TRBJ2-2 and V is TRBV4-2; D perhaps matches TRBD1 (6 bases). This CDR3 is built from 16 residues. V lost 0 bases and J 6 bases, leaving 14 bases between the germline ends. Germline loops: CDR1 LGHNA, CDR2 YNFKEQ.

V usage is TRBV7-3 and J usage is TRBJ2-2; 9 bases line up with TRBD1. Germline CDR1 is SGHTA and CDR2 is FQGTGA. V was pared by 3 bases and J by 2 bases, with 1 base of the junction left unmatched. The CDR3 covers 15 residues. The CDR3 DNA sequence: TGTGCCAGCAGCTTGACAGGGGGTAACACCGGGGAGCTGTTTTTT. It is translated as CASSLTGGNTGELFF.

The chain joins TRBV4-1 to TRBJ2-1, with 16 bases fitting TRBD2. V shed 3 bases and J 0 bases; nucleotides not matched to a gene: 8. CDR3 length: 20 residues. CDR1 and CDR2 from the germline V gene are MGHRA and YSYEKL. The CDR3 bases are TGCGCCAGCAGCCAGGTGGGACTAGCGGGGGGGGCCAGCTCCTACAATGAGCAGTTCTTC. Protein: CASSQVGLAGGASSYNEQFF.

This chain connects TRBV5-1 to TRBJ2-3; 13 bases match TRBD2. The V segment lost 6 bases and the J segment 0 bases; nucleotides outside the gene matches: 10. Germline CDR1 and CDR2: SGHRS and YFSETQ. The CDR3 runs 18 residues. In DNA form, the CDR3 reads TGCGCCAGCACCCCCGGACTAGCGGGGGTTCTTAGCACAGATACGCAGTATTTT. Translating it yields CASTPGLAGVLSTDTQYF.

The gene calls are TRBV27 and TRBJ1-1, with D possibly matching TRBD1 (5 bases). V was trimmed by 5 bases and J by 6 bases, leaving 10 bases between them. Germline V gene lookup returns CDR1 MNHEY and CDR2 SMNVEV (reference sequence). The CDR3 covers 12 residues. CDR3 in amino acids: CASSNRRAEAFF. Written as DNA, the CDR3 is TGTGCCAGCAGTAACAGGAGGGCTGAAGCTTTCTTT.

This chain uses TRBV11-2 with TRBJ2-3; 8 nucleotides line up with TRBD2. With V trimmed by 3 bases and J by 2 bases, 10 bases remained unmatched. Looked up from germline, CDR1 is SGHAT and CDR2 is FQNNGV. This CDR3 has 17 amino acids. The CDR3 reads CASSFRGAGDHTDTQYF. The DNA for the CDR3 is TGTGCCAGCAGCTTCCGAGGAGCGGGGGACCACACAGATACGCAGTATTTT.

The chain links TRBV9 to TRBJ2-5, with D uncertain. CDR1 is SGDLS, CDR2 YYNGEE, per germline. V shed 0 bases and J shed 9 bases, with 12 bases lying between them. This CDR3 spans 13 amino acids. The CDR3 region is CASSVAPNEAQYF. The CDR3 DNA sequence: TGTGCCAGCAGCGTAGCTCCCAACGAGGCCCAGTACTTC.

CDR3 sequence (DNA): TGTGCCAGCAGGGCCTCGGGGGGGAGCCAAGAGACCCAGTACTTC. Translating it yields CASRASGGSQETQYF. This sequence joins TRBV7-9 and TRBJ2-5; 8 nucleotides match TRBD2. The CDR3 is 15 residues long. Germline V lookup: CDR1 SEHNR, CDR2 FQNEAQ (reference sequence). Trimming at V came to 6 bases and at J to 1 base, leaving 7 bases not matched to a gene. The full variable domain, rest sourced from reference TRBV7-9 and TRBJ2-5, is DTGVSQNPRHKITKRGQNVTFRCDPISEHNRLYWYRQTLGQGPEFLTYFQNEAQLEKSRLLSDRFSAERPKGSFSTLEIQRTEQGDSAMYLCASRASGGSQETQYFGPGTRLLVL.

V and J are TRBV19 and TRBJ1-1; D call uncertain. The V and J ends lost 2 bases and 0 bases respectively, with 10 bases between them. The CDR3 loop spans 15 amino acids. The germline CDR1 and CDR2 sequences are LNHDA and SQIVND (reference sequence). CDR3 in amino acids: CASSIQASMNTEAFF. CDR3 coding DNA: TGTGCCAGTAGTATACAGGCATCAATGAACACTGAAGCTTTCTTT.